This entry is about one T cell receptor (beta chain). The data were taken from a study of blood T cell repertoires in COVID-19. Sequencing was performed with immunoSEQ multiplex PCR; in TCRdb, only in-frame clones are kept and a portion is missing. This table holds about 200,000 clones, 80% to 90% found once. Trimming took 3 bases from V and 1 from J; bases not matched to a gene: 3. CDR1 LNHDA and CDR2 SQIVND come from the germline V gene (reference sequence). The CDR3 runs 15 residues. This sequence was found in a man aged 45-60 years with acute or convalescent COVID-19. The source material was peripheral blood. The V and J genes are TRBV19 and TRBJ2-5; 9 positions match TRBD1. The CDR3 here is CASSIGTGFQETQYF. CDR3 in DNA: TGTGCCAGTAGTATCGGGACAGGGTTCCAAGAGACCCAGTACTTC.